This record looks at one T cell receptor (beta chain) sequence and its context. TCRdb's copy holds only in-frame clones and misses some; the assay was immunoSEQ multiplex PCR. This sample has fewer than 80,000 clones; around 90% occur once, and the top ten carry under 0.35%. These data come from a study of T cell changes during pregnancy in multiple sclerosis. Germline CDR1 is SGHRS and CDR2 is YFSETQ. The CDR3 covers 16 residues. The germline V and J ends were trimmed by 4 bases and 0 bases, with 13 bases remaining between them. The source was CD4+ T cells from peripheral blood mononuclear cells, collected in the third trimester of pregnancy. The TCR sequence derives from a female donor in good health, enrolled as a control in a pregnancy study. J is TRBJ1-4 and V is TRBV5-1; D is possibly TRBD1 (6 bases). For the CDR3, the DNA is TGCGCCAGCAGCGAGGGGGGGGCAGCAACTAATGAAAAACTGTTTTTT. This encodes CASSEGGAATNEKLFF.